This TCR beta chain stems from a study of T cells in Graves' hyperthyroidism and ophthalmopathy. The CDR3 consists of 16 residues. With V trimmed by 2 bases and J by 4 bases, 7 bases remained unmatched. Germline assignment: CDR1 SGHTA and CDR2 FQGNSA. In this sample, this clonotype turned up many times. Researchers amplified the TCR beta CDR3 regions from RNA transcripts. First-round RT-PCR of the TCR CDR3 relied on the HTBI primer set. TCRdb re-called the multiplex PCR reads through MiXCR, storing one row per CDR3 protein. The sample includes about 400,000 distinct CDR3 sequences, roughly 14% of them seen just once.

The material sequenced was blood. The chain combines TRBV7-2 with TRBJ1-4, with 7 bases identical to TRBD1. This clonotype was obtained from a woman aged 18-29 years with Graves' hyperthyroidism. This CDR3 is CASSLYGQEINEKLFF. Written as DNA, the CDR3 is TGTGCCAGCAGCTTATACGGACAGGAGATTAATGAAAAACTGTTTTTT.